The 10 T cell receptor beta chains listed next were all sequenced from one sample in a study of shared clonotypes between healthy human individuals. TCRdb's copy holds only in-frame clones and misses some; the assay was immunoSEQ multiplex PCR. The table lists some 2,500,000 clones, 93% of them singletons. Material: naive CD4+ T cells from PBMCs. As for subset: CD45RA+ positively selected. These receptors all come from a man between 18 and 35 years old in good health. Some clones in this sample may be carry-over from other donors' samples.

Turning to this clone: This specimen includes other DNA sequences encoding the same CDR3. CDR3 protein: CASSEAGGPYEQYF. In DNA form, the CDR3 reads TGTGCCAGCAGTGAGGCGGGAGGGCCCTACGAGCAGTACTTC. The rearrangement joins TRBV25-1 to TRBJ2-7, with 9 nucleotides matching TRBD2. V dropped 3 bases and J dropped 2; count of bases not matched to a gene: 2. The germline V gene has CDR1 MGHDK and CDR2 SYGVNS. The CDR3 loop spans 14 amino acids.

The chain couples TRBV4-1 to TRBJ2-1; D may be TRBD2 (6 bases). This CDR3 has 16 amino acids. CDR1 and CDR2 (germline): MGHRA, YSYEKL. V gave up 5 bases and J gave up 1 base, with 15 bases separating them. The CDR3 nucleotides read TGCGCCAGCAGCGTTACCGGGACTTTATCCTACAATGAGCAGTTCTTC. This sequence encodes CASSVTGTLSYNEQFF.

V gene TRBV27 combines with J gene TRBJ2-5, with no clear D. The germline V gene has CDR1 MNHEY and CDR2 SMNVEV (reference sequence). The CDR3 is made up of 16 amino acids. Deletions cut 3 bases from V and 1 base from J, with 15 bases between. CDR3 in amino acids: CASSLSWVDAQETQYF. The CDR3, as DNA: TGTGCCAGCAGTTTGTCCTGGGTGGATGCCCAAGAGACCCAGTACTTC.

The chain carries TRBV19 and TRBJ2-2; possibly TRBD1 or TRBD2 for D (5 bases each). Looked up from germline, CDR1 is LNHDA and CDR2 is SQIVND (reference sequence). Trimming took 4 bases from V and 1 from J, leaving 16 bases between them. This CDR3 spans 17 amino acids. CDR3 nucleotide sequence: TGTGCCAGTAGTACACTAATGGGGGTTCAGAACACCGGGGAGCTGTTTTTT. It specifies CASSTLMGVQNTGELFF. The entire variable domain, with the rest obtained from reference TRBV19 and TRBJ2-2, is as follows: DGGITQSPKYLFRKEGQNVTLSCEQNLNHDAMYWYRQDPGQGLRLIYYSQIVNDFQKGDIAEGYSVSREKKESFPLTVTSAQKNPTAFYLCASSTLMGVQNTGELFFGEGSRLTVL.

The rearrangement links TRBV27 to TRBJ2-7, with D hard to call. Trimming stripped 6 bases from V and 3 bases from J, with 18 bases between. The germline gives CDR1 MNHEY, CDR2 SMNVEV (reference sequence). The CDR3 covers 15 residues. The CDR3 nucleotides read TGTGCCAGCAGCTCCCTAAGTCAGGCCTACTACGAGCAGTACTTC. Protein sequence: CASSSLSQAYYEQYF.

This clone showed up just once. The rearrangement links TRBV4-1 to TRBJ1-1, with 7 bases lining up with TRBD1. CDR1 MGHRA and CDR2 YSYEKL come from the germline V gene. Trimming cost V 1 base and J 7 bases; bases outside gene matches: 15. This CDR3 contains 17 residues. The CDR3 region is CASSQGFTTGTPFEAFF. CDR3 nucleotides: TGCGCCAGCAGCCAAGGGTTTACGACAGGGACACCCTTTGAAGCTTTCTTT.

This clone has a single count. This chain links TRBV5-4 with TRBJ1-1; D might be TRBD1 (5 bases). This CDR3 region has 15 residues. V was trimmed by 3 bases and J by 4 bases, leaving 16 bases between them. Germline V CDR1 and CDR2: SGHNT, YYREEE (reference sequence). This CDR3 is CASSSSARGVTEAFF. The CDR3 coding sequence is TGTGCCAGCAGCTCCAGTGCGAGGGGCGTCACTGAAGCTTTCTTT.

In the case of this clone: This sample also contains other DNA sequences that code for the same CDR3. In nucleotides, the CDR3 is TGCGCCAGCAGCTTGGCCCCCGACAATGAGCAGTTCTTC. Its translation is CASSLAPDNEQFF. The genes are TRBV5-1 and TRBJ2-1; D is uncertain. Trimming left V 0 bases short and J 5 bases short, with 6 bases between. Germline V gene sequence: CDR1 SGHRS, CDR2 YFSETQ. This CDR3 is built from 13 residues.

This clone has just a few counts. This rearrangement joins TRBV19 to TRBJ1-2; the D is unclear. In germline, CDR1 is LNHDA, CDR2 SQIVND (reference sequence). V lost 6 bases and J lost 6, with 14 bases in between. The CDR3 is 13 residues long. The CDR3 reads CASRSEPLDGYTF. The DNA of the CDR3 is TGTGCCAGTAGGTCCGAACCTCTGGATGGCTACACCTTC.

The table lists this clone with a count of one. In DNA form, the CDR3 reads TGCGCCAGCAGCTTGGAGTTGGGGGCTGAAGCTTTCTTT. It codes for CASSLELGAEAFF. The chain links TRBV5-1 to TRBJ1-1; D possibly corresponds to TRBD1 (5 bases). V lost 0 bases, J lost 6 bases, and 9 bases lay in between. There are 13 residues in the CDR3. CDR1 is SGHRS, CDR2 YFSETQ, per germline.